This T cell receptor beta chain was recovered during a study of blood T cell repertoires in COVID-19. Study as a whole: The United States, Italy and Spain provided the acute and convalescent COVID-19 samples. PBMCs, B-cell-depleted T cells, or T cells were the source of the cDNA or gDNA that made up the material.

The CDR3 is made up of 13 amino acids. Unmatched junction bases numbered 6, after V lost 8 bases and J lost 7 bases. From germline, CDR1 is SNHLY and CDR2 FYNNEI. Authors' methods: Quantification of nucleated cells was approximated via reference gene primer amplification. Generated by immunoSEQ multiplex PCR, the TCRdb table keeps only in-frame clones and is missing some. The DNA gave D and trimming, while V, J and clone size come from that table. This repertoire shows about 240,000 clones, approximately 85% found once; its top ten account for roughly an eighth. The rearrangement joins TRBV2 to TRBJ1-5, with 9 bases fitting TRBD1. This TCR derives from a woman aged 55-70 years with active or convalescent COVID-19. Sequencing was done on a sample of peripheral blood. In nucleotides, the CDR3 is TGTGCCAGCGGGGACAGGGAGCTGCAGCCCCAGCATTTT. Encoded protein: CASGDRELQPQHF.